The next 18 T cell receptor beta chains were all read from a single sample in a study of T-cell memory formation after mild COVID-19. One entry per CDR3 protein results from TCRdb running MiXCR on the 5' RACE reads. The sample gives roughly 150,000 distinct CDR3 sequences, 14% of which show up once; 25% to 30% is in the top ten. The sequenced sample was PBMCs or a T cell subset sorted from them (not recorded which). Every receptor here comes from an adult woman who had mild COVID-19 (a few samples of this study predate the infection). Cell type and time point are not known.

This clonotype was picked up a small number of times. The chain uses TRBV5-1 and TRBJ2-7, with TRBD2 identical over 7 bases. CDR3 length: 14 amino acids. Germline V gene sequence: CDR1 SGHRS, CDR2 YFSETQ. V was pared by 2 bases and J by 2 bases, with 4 bases of the junction left unmatched. As DNA, the CDR3 is TGCGCCAGCAGCTTCGCGGGGGTGACCTACGAGCAGTACTTC. Translated, it gives CASSFAGVTYEQYF. Full variable domain (missing parts from reference TRBV5-1 and TRBJ2-7): KAGVTQTPRYLIKTRGQQVTLSCSPISGHRSVSWYQQTPGQGLQFLFEYFSETQRNKGNFPGRFSGRQFSNSRSEMNVSTLELGDSALYLCASSFAGVTYEQYFGPGTRLTVT.

The chain links TRBV6-2 or TRBV6-3 to TRBJ1-5; D unclear. The CDR3 is made up of 13 amino acids. Germline CDR1 MNHEY, CDR2 SVGEGT. V shed 4 bases and J shed 5 bases, with 9 bases lying between them. CDR3: CASSSLGYQPQHF. DNA of the CDR3: TGTGCCAGCAGTTCCCTGGGGTATCAGCCCCAGCATTTT.

A single count supports this clonotype. The chain carries TRBV12-3 or TRBV12-4 and TRBJ2-7; D may be TRBD1 (6 bases). This CDR3 is built from 12 residues. The V and J ends lost 10 bases and 2 bases respectively, with 12 bases between them. CDR3 protein: CATSGHTYEQYF. The CDR3 bases are TGTGCCACCTCGGGACATACCTACGAGCAGTACTTC.

This clonotype was recorded many times. V and J are TRBV11-2 and TRBJ2-7; weak D call: TRBD2 (7 bases). The germline V and J ends were trimmed by 5 bases and 4 bases, with 15 bases remaining between them. The CDR3 has 14 residues. Germline V gives CDR1 SGHAT, CDR2 FQNNGV. This CDR3 reads CASSVGGGGYEQYF. CDR3 in DNA: TGTGCCAGCAGCGTAGGGGGGGGAGGTTACGAGCAGTACTTC. Complete variable domain (other parts from reference TRBV11-2 and TRBJ2-7): EAGVAQSPRYKIIEKRQSVAFWCNPISGHATLYWYQQILGQGPKLLIQFQNNGVVDDSQLPKDRFSAERLKGVDSTLKIQPAKLEDSAVYLCASSVGGGGYEQYFGPGTRLTVT.

The V and J genes are TRBV7-8 and TRBJ2-3; the D gene is possibly TRBD2 (6 bases). Germline V CDR1 and CDR2: SGHVS, FQNEAQ. There are 16 residues in the CDR3. Trimming took 7 bases from V and 2 from J, leaving 19 bases between them. The CDR3 sequence is CASIPWGGKSTDTQYF. The CDR3, as DNA: TGTGCCAGCATCCCGTGGGGCGGGAAGTCCACAGATACGCAGTATTTT.

J is TRBJ2-7 and V is TRBV7-9; D remains unclear. The CDR3 spans 13 residues. Trimming shortened V by 2 bases and J by 2 bases, and 7 bases separated the two germline ends. Germline lookup yields CDR1 SEHNR and CDR2 FQNEAQ (reference sequence). The CDR3 protein is CASSLWQTYEQYF. CDR3 nucleotides: TGTGCCAGCAGCTTATGGCAGACCTACGAGCAGTACTTC.

This clonotype was recorded a few times. The genes are TRBV27 and TRBJ1-1, with a weak D call TRBD1 (6 bases). The CDR3 extends over 13 amino acids. Germline lookup yields CDR1 MNHEY and CDR2 SMNVEV (reference sequence). Trimming removed 6 bases at V and 3 bases at J, with 11 bases between. This CDR3 is CASRAGDHTEAFF. In DNA form, the CDR3 reads TGTGCCAGCAGGGCAGGGGATCACACTGAAGCTTTCTTT.

The chain joins TRBV5-1 to TRBJ1-1; 11 bases are shared with TRBD1. The germline V gene has CDR1 SGHRS and CDR2 YFSETQ. This CDR3 contains 14 residues. Trimming at V came to 4 bases and at J to 3 bases, leaving 2 bases not matched to a gene. CDR3 loop: CASSLDRGHTEAFF. The DNA of the CDR3 is TGCGCCAGCAGCCTGGACAGGGGGCACACTGAAGCTTTCTTT.

V is TRBV4-1 and J is TRBJ1-1; 9 nucleotides align to TRBD1. V gave up 9 bases and J gave up 10 bases; unmatched junction bases: 12. The CDR3 extends over 13 amino acids. From germline, CDR1 is MGHRA and CDR2 YSYEKL. The CDR3 is CASTGTGISRAFF. The CDR3, as DNA: TGCGCCAGTACCGGGACAGGGATATCGCGAGCTTTCTTT.

A few counts support this clonotype. This chain uses TRBV6-4 with TRBJ2-1; D may be TRBD2 (5 bases). The length of the CDR3 is 13 residues. Germline-derived CDR1 and CDR2 are MRHNA and SNTAGT. Trimming pared 4 bases from V and 3 bases from J, leaving 7 bases between. The CDR3 region is CASSVGGYNEQFF. CDR3 nucleotides: TGTGCCAGCAGTGTCGGAGGCTACAATGAGCAGTTCTTC.

The chain joins TRBV30 to TRBJ2-7; D might be TRBD2 (5 bases). Trimming took 1 base from V and 3 from J, leaving 16 bases between them. The V gene's germline CDR1 is GTSNPN and CDR2 SVGIG (reference sequence). The CDR3 length is 15 residues. The DNA of the CDR3 is TGTGCCTGGAGTGGTTTGGGCACTAGTGGCTACGAGCAGTACTTC. Its protein product is CAWSGLGTSGYEQYF.

The chain has TRBV5-1 and TRBJ2-3; D call uncertain. The CDR3 length is 16 residues. Germline V CDR1 and CDR2: SGHRS, YFSETQ. V was shortened by 3 bases and J by 10 bases, with 24 bases between the two germline ends. The CDR3 here is CASSSVLLDSLEAQYF. The CDR3 nucleotides are TGCGCCAGCAGCTCCGTACTTTTAGACTCCCTCGAGGCGCAGTATTTT.

This clonotype was observed many times. The V gene is TRBV9, the J gene TRBJ2-7, with TRBD2 as a possible D gene (5 bases). CDR3 length: 13 amino acids. Trimming shortened V by 3 bases and J by 5 bases, and 12 bases separated the two germline ends. CDR1 and CDR2 (germline): SGDLS, YYNGEE. CDR3 in amino acids: CASSGTSSHEQYF. In DNA form, the CDR3 reads TGTGCCAGCAGCGGGACTTCATCCCACGAGCAGTACTTC.

This clonotype occurred a few times. This chain links TRBV6-5 with TRBJ1-5, with a tentative D call TRBD1 (6 bases). CDR1 is MNHEY, CDR2 SVGAGI, per germline. There are 14 residues in the CDR3. V lost 6 bases to trimming and J lost 5 bases, with 14 bases between them. The CDR3 bases are TGTGCCAGCAGGCACCGGGACAAATATCAGCCCCAGCATTTT. Its protein product is CASRHRDKYQPQHF.

The sample holds a few counts of this clonotype. The chain joins TRBV7-2 to TRBJ2-3, with D tentatively TRBD1 (6 bases). Germline loops: CDR1 SGHTA, CDR2 FQGNSA. The CDR3 is made up of 17 amino acids. Trimming stripped 0 bases from V and 2 bases from J, with 15 bases between. CDR3 amino acids: CASSLALRGKDTDTQYF. The CDR3 DNA reads TGTGCCAGCAGCTTAGCGCTGAGGGGGAAGGACACAGATACGCAGTATTTT.

The V call is TRBV27, the J call TRBJ2-3, with TRBD2 matching over 9 bases. Germline-derived CDR1 and CDR2 are MNHEY and SMNVEV (reference sequence). V lost 6 bases, J lost 4 bases, and 11 bases stayed unmatched. The CDR3 consists of 16 residues. CDR3: CASSLGLAKGADTQYF. The CDR3 DNA sequence: TGTGCCAGCAGCCTGGGACTAGCCAAAGGTGCAGATACGCAGTATTTT.

This clonotype was observed at least ten times. The chain carries TRBV5-5 and TRBJ2-7; the D gene is possibly TRBD1 (5 bases). Per germline, CDR1 SGHKS and CDR2 YYEKEE (reference sequence). V was cut by 4 bases and J by 2 bases, with 13 bases left in between. This CDR3 is built from 14 residues. This CDR3 reads CASSVQDITYEQYF. For the CDR3, the DNA is TGTGCCAGCAGCGTGCAGGACATCACCTACGAGCAGTACTTC.

This clonotype was recorded many times. The genes are TRBV6-5 and TRBJ2-5; D may be TRBD1 or TRBD2 (7 bases each). Germline V CDR1 and CDR2: MNHEY, SVGAGI. The length of the CDR3 is 14 residues. V shed 4 bases and J shed 4 bases, with 13 bases lying between them. CDR3 in DNA: TGTGCCAGCAGTTTACAGGGGAGGGGAGAGACCCAGTACTTC. This sequence encodes CASSLQGRGETQYF.